These T cell receptor beta chains were read from a single sample in a study of blood T cell repertoires in COVID-19. The data were produced by immunoSEQ multiplex PCR, yet TCRdb's version contains in-frame clones alone and is incomplete. The sample yields tens of thousands of clones, 70% to 90% seen once. Sequenced: peripheral blood. The receptor set was obtained from a human donor with active COVID-19. The donor label of this sample is uncertain. The CDR3 runs from the conserved cysteine through the conserved F or W. The order of the fields is V gene, D gene, clone size, J gene, CDR3 protein, CDR3 DNA. D genes are given only for firm matches. Expanded clones get a size class; other rows say once, few or many, or leave the size out.

V: TRBV21-1; D: .; size: .; J: TRBJ2-1; CDR3: CASSKTGYNEQFF; DNA: TGTGCCAGCAGCAAAACGGGATACAATGAGCAGTTCTTC
V: TRBV5-4; D: .; size: few; J: TRBJ2-1; CDR3: CASSLLGRANEQFF; DNA: TGTGCCAGCAGCTTGCTCGGGAGAGCCAATGAGCAGTTCTTC
V: TRBV5-5; D: TRBD1; size: .; J: TRBJ2-3; CDR3: CASSLIPGQGFSGITDTQYF; DNA: TGTGCCAGCAGCTTGATCCCGGGACAGGGGTTTTCGGGAATCACAGATACGCAGTATTTT
V: TRBV29-1; D: TRBD1; size: .; J: TRBJ1-1; CDR3: CSVVQGANTEAFF; DNA: TGCAGCGTTGTCCAGGGGGCCAACACTGAAGCTTTCTTT
V: TRBV29-1; D: TRBD1; size: .; J: TRBJ2-7; CDR3: CSVRQGVYEQYF; DNA: TGCAGCGTCAGACAGGGAGTCTACGAGCAGTACTTC
V: TRBV6-2/TRBV6-3; D: .; size: few; J: TRBJ2-2; CDR3: CASSYYRYTNTGELFF; DNA: TGTGCCAGCAGTTATTACCGGTATACGAACACCGGGGAGCTGTTTTTT
V: TRBV29-1; D: TRBD2; size: once; J: TRBJ2-1; CDR3: CSVEGSGRESEQFF; DNA: TGCAGCGTTGAAGGGAGCGGGAGGGAGAGTGAGCAGTTCTTC
V: TRBV7-9; D: .; size: .; J: TRBJ2-5; CDR3: CASSPRQIQETQYF; DNA: TGTGCCAGCAGCCCTCGACAGATACAAGAGACCCAGTACTTC
V: TRBV29-1; D: TRBD1; size: once; J: TRBJ1-1; CDR3: CSGGQGPNTEAFF; DNA: TGCAGCGGCGGACAGGGACCGAACACTGAAGCTTTCTTT
V: TRBV13; D: TRBD2; size: .; J: TRBJ2-3; CDR3: CASSSRLAGGSDTQYF; DNA: TGTGCCAGCAGCTCCCGACTAGCGGGGGGCTCAGATACGCAGTATTTT
V: TRBV4-2; D: .; size: .; J: TRBJ2-7; CDR3: CASSPRTAPYEQYF; DNA: TGTGCCAGCAGCCCCCGGACAGCTCCCTACGAGCAGTACTTC
V: TRBV11-2; D: TRBD1; size: once; J: TRBJ2-2; CDR3: CASQGTGHTGELFF; DNA: TGTGCCAGCCAGGGGACAGGGCACACCGGGGAGCTGTTTTTT
V: TRBV27; D: TRBD1; size: .; J: TRBJ2-1; CDR3: CASSPRQGYVNEQFF; DNA: TGTGCCAGCAGCCCTAGACAGGGCTACGTCAATGAGCAGTTCTTC
V: TRBV5-1; D: .; size: once; J: TRBJ1-3; CDR3: CASSAGTSGNTIYF; DNA: TGCGCCAGCAGCGCTGGGACTTCTGGAAACACCATATATTTT
V: TRBV15; D: .; size: .; J: TRBJ2-1; CDR3: CATSRVWQDNEQFF; DNA: TGTGCCACCAGCAGAGTTTGGCAGGACAATGAGCAGTTCTTC
V: TRBV2; D: TRBD1; size: .; J: TRBJ2-7; CDR3: CASKGQGFSYEQYF; DNA: TGTGCCAGCAAGGGACAGGGGTTTTCCTACGAGCAGTACTTC
V: TRBV18; D: TRBD1; size: .; J: TRBJ1-1; CDR3: CASSPGQQGWETEAFF; DNA: TGTGCCAGCTCACCAGGGCAACAGGGGTGGGAAACTGAAGCTTTCTTT
V: TRBV5-1; D: .; size: .; J: TRBJ2-7; CDR3: CASSAVGSGYEQYF; DNA: TGCGCCAGCAGCGCCGTGGGGAGCGGCTACGAGCAGTACTTC
V: TRBV5-5; D: .; size: once; J: TRBJ2-3; CDR3: CASSLVLPTDTQYF; DNA: TGTGCCAGCAGCTTGGTTCTACCCACAGATACGCAGTATTTT
V: TRBV7-3; D: TRBD2; size: .; J: TRBJ2-3; CDR3: CASSFSTSGSGDTQYF; DNA: TGTGCCAGCAGCTTCTCGACTAGCGGGAGTGGCGATACGCAGTATTTT
V: TRBV6-4; D: .; size: .; J: TRBJ1-4; CDR3: CASSDSGKRATSNEKLFF; DNA: TGTGCCAGCAGTGACTCTGGGAAGAGGGCGACCTCTAATGAAAAACTGTTTTTT
V: TRBV5-1; D: .; size: .; J: TRBJ2-2; CDR3: CASSAGSVNTGELFF; DNA: TGCGCCAGCAGCGCCGGTAGCGTCAACACCGGGGAGCTGTTTTTT
V: TRBV2; D: .; size: .; J: TRBJ2-5; CDR3: CASSAIQETQYF; DNA: TGTGCCAGCAGTGCTATTCAAGAGACCCAGTACTTC
V: TRBV12-5; D: .; size: .; J: TRBJ2-5; CDR3: CASGLGSTGQETQYF; DNA: TGTGCTAGTGGTTTGGGCTCGACAGGACAAGAGACCCAGTACTTC
V: TRBV19; D: .; size: .; J: TRBJ1-1; CDR3: CASSLSMNTEAFF; DNA: TGTGCCAGTAGTCTAAGCATGAACACTGAAGCTTTCTTT
V: TRBV30; D: TRBD1; size: .; J: TRBJ2-5; CDR3: CAWQGQNQETQYF; DNA: TGTGCCTGGCAGGGACAGAACCAAGAGACCCAGTACTTC
V: TRBV2; D: .; size: .; J: TRBJ1-4; CDR3: CASSDGGLNEKLFF; DNA: TGTGCCAGCAGTGACGGGGGACTAAATGAAAAACTGTTTTTT
V: TRBV10-3; D: .; size: .; J: TRBJ2-7; CDR3: CAISPGQNYEQYF; DNA: TGTGCCATCAGCCCCGGACAGAACTACGAGCAGTACTTC
V: TRBV6-2/TRBV6-3; D: TRBD2; size: .; J: TRBJ2-7; CDR3: CASSRTPGLAGYEQYF; DNA: TGTGCCAGCAGTCGAACTCCGGGACTAGCGGGCTACGAGCAGTACTTC
V: TRBV5-4; D: .; size: .; J: TRBJ1-1; CDR3: CASSLEQGNTEAFF; DNA: TGTGCCAGCAGCTTGGAACAGGGGAACACTGAAGCTTTCTTT
V: TRBV24-1; D: TRBD2; size: .; J: TRBJ2-1; CDR3: CATSPFSGRQFF; DNA: TGTGCCACCAGTCCCTTCAGCGGGAGACAGTTCTTC
V: TRBV12-3/TRBV12-4; D: .; size: .; J: TRBJ1-2; CDR3: CASSPGLFLGYTF; DNA: TGTGCCAGCAGCCCCGGTCTTTTCCTCGGCTACACCTTC
V: TRBV2; D: .; size: few; J: TRBJ2-5; CDR3: CASSRGRGAETQYF; DNA: TGTGCCAGCAGTCGGGGGAGAGGCGCTGAGACCCAGTACTTC
V: TRBV20-1; D: .; size: .; J: TRBJ2-7; CDR3: CSGGYGEQYF; DNA: TGCAGTGGCGGGTACGGAGAGCAGTACTTC
V: TRBV14; D: .; size: .; J: TRBJ2-7; CDR3: CASSQWDNYEQYF; DNA: TGTGCCAGCAGCCAGTGGGACAATTACGAGCAGTACTTC
V: TRBV13; D: .; size: .; J: TRBJ1-3; CDR3: CATQLRTGNTIYF; DNA: TGTGCCACCCAGCTTAGGACAGGAAACACCATATATTTT